This TCR beta chain was retrieved from a study of PD-L1 blockade in urothelial cancer. Germline V CDR1 and CDR2: MDHEN, SYDVKM. The CDR3 totals 14 residues. The ends lost 5 bases at V and 7 bases at J; junction bases unmatched: 10. The time point was: pretreatment peripheral blood. Produced via immunoSEQ multiplex PCR; TCRdb's table is partial and in-frame only. The sample has some 52,000 clones; roughly four fifths are singletons. The chain couples TRBV28 to TRBJ2-7; TRBD1 matches 8 bases. The sequences come from PBMCs, collected around atezolizumab (anti-PD-L1) treatment. This clonotype originated in a man between 65 and 80 years old with urothelial cancer. The DNA of the CDR3 is TGTGCCAGCAGTCCGGGACAGGTTGTCGGAGAGCAGTACTTC. Amino acid sequence: CASSPGQVVGEQYF.